The 10 T cell receptor beta chains reported below all come from one sample, sequenced in a study of blood T cell repertoires in COVID-19 (dated by TCRdb to 2018 to 2020). The library was built by means of the immunoSEQ multiplex PCR assay. TCRdb re-hosts the immuneACCESS table, in-frame sequences only. Its copies lack some clones; in the studies checked, an unresolved V gene accounts for under half of them, and the cause for the rest is not known. For this sample the table gives 300,000 to 450,000 clones, of which 85% to 90% were detected only once. The ten largest account for over 0.9% of the sample. The sequenced sample consisted of PBMCs or T cells enriched from blood (not recorded which). These receptors were collected from a woman in her 30s who had been exposed to COVID-19.

The J gene is TRBJ1-5, the V gene TRBV4-1, with no clear D. The germline CDR1 and CDR2 sequences are MGHRA and YSYEKL. With 1 base removed from V and 11 bases from J, the gap between germline ends came to 15 bases. This CDR3 is 14 amino acids long. The CDR3: CASSQGEGVLTQHF. The CDR3 DNA reads TGCGCCAGCAGCCAAGGAGAGGGAGTCCTTACCCAGCATTTT.

With regard to this clone: The same CDR3 can be traced to other DNA sequences in this sample. This chain links TRBV18 with TRBJ2-7; no reliable D call. Trimming stripped 6 bases from V and 3 bases from J, with 6 bases between. Germline CDR1 KGHSH, CDR2 LQKENI. The CDR3 sequence is 11 residues long. The CDR3: CASSPNYEQYF. The CDR3 bases are TGTGCCAGCTCCCCTAACTACGAGCAGTACTTC. The whole variable domain, remainder taken from reference TRBV18 and TRBJ2-7, is NAGVMQNPRHLVRRRGQEARLRCSPMKGHSHVYWYRQLPEEGLKFMVYLQKENIIDESGMPKERFSAEFPKEGPSILRIQQVVRGDSAAYFCASSPNYEQYFGPGTRLTVT.

The genes are TRBV6-5 and TRBJ1-2; 7 bases match TRBD1. The CDR3 has 14 residues. V was pared by 0 bases and J by 5 bases, with 3 bases of the junction left unmatched. The germline V gene encodes CDR1 MNHEY and CDR2 SVGAGI. The CDR3 nucleotides are TGTGCCAGCAGTTACTCGGTCAGGGGGTATGGCTACACCTTC. Translation: CASSYSVRGYGYTF.

V gene TRBV28 combines with J gene TRBJ1-4, with TRBD1 matching 8 bases. CDR1 and CDR2 (germline): MDHEN, SYDVKM. This CDR3 spans 15 amino acids. Losses at the gene ends were 6 bases for V and 8 bases for J; bases not matched to a gene: 11. CDR3 loop: CASSPMRDRPEKLFF. The CDR3 region has the DNA TGTGCCAGCAGCCCGATGCGGGACAGGCCAGAAAAACTGTTTTTT.

V and J are TRBV7-2 and TRBJ2-7; TRBD1 is a possible D gene (5 bases). Trimming shortened V by 1 base and J by 5 bases, and 6 bases separated the two germline ends. CDR3 length: 12 residues. Germline CDR1 reads SGHTA; CDR2 reads FQGNSA. The CDR3 is CASSLGGDEQYF. The CDR3 DNA reads TGTGCCAGCAGCTTAGGGGGCGACGAGCAGTACTTC.

The chain couples TRBV7-9 to TRBJ2-7; D is ambiguous. Trimming stripped 4 bases from V and 4 bases from J, with 14 bases between. The CDR3 runs to 14 residues. The germline V gene has CDR1 SEHNR and CDR2 FQNEAQ (reference sequence). For the CDR3, the DNA is TGTGCCAGCAGCTACCAAGAGGTTTGGTACGAGCAGTACTTC. Amino acids: CASSYQEVWYEQYF.

This chain links TRBV19 with TRBJ1-2; D not resolved. The CDR3 totals 13 residues. Germline assignment: CDR1 LNHDA and CDR2 SQIVND (reference sequence). The V and J ends lost 3 bases and 8 bases respectively, with 13 bases between them. The CDR3: CASSIGGPGGYTF. DNA for the CDR3: TGTGCCAGTAGTATCGGAGGGCCTGGGGGCTACACCTTC.

The genes are TRBV11-1 and TRBJ2-2, with TRBD1 matching over 11 bases. Germline V gives CDR1 SGHAT, CDR2 FQDESV (reference sequence). Losses at the gene ends were 5 bases for V and 5 bases for J; bases not matched to a gene: 4. This CDR3 is built from 15 residues. The CDR3 spells CASSLWDRGTGELFF. The CDR3 region has the DNA TGTGCCAGCAGCCTATGGGACAGGGGGACCGGGGAGCTGTTTTTT.

The chain has TRBV29-1 and TRBJ2-5; TRBD1 agrees at 10 bases. This CDR3 comprises 16 residues. V was pared by 7 bases and J by 5 bases, with 16 bases of the junction left unmatched. Germline CDR1 reads SQVTM; CDR2 reads ANQGSEA. The CDR3 reads CSAKPGQGNLGETQYF. The DNA of the CDR3 is TGCAGCGCCAAACCGGGACAGGGGAATTTAGGGGAGACCCAGTACTTC.

The rearrangement uses TRBV7-8 and TRBJ1-2; D may be TRBD1 (5 bases). Trimming left V 4 bases short and J 6 bases short, with 18 bases between. Germline lookup yields CDR1 SGHVS and CDR2 FQNEAQ. This CDR3 has 15 amino acids. The CDR3 DNA follows: TGTGCCAGCAGCTCCAAGGGGCTTAAGGGCCATGGCTACACCTTC. This sequence encodes CASSSKGLKGHGYTF.